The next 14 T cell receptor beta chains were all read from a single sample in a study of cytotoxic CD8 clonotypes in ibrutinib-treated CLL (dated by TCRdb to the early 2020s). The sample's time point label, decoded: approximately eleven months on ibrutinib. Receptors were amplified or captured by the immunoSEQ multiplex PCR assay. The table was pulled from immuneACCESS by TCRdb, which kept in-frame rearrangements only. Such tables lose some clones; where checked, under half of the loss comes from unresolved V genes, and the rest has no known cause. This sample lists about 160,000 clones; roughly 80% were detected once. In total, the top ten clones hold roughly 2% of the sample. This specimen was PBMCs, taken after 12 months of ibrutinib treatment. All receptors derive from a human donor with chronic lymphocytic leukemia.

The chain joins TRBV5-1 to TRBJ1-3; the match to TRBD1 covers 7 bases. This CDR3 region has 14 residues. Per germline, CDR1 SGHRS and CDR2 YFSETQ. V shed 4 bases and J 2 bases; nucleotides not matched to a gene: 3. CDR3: CASSPTGTGNTIYF. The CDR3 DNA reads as TGCGCCAGCAGCCCGACAGGGACTGGAAACACCATATATTTT.

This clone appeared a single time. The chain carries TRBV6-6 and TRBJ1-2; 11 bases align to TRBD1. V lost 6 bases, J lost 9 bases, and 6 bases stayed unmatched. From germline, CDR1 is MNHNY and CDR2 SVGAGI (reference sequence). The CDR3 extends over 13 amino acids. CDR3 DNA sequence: TGTGCCAGCAGCCCCGGACAGGGGGCCCGCTACACCTTC. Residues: CASSPGQGARYTF.

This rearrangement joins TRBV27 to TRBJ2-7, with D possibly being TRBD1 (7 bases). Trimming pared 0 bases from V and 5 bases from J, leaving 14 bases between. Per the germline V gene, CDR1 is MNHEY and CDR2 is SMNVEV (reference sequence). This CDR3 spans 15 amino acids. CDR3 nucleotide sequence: TGTGCCAGCAGTTTATCAGGAGGGGGCATAAACGAGCAGTACTTC. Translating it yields CASSLSGGGINEQYF.

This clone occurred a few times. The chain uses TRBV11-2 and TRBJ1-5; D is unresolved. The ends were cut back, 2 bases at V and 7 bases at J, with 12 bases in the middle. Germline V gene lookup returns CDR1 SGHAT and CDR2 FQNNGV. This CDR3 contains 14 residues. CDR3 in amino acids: CASSLTPVGQPQHF. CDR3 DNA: TGTGCCAGCAGCTTAACGCCCGTAGGGCAGCCCCAGCATTTT.

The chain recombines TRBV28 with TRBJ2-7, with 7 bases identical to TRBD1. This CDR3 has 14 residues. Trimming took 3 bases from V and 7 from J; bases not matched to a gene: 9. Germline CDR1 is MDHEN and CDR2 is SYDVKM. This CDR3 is CASSFLDRIYEQYF. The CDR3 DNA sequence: TGTGCCAGCAGTTTCCTGGACAGGATCTATGAGCAGTACTTC.

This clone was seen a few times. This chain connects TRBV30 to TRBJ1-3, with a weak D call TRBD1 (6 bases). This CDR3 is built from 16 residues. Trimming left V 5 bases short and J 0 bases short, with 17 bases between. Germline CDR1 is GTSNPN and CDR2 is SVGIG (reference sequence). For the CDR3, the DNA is TGTGCCTGGGCGGCCTGGGGGGCAGGCTCTGGAAACACCATATATTTT. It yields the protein CAWAAWGAGSGNTIYF.

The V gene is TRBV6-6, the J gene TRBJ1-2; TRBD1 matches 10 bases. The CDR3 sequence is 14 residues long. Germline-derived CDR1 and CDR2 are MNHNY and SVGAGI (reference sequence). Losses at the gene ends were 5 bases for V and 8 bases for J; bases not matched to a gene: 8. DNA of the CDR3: TGTGCCAGCAGTACCCGACAGGGGGCGGGGGGCTACACCTTC. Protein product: CASSTRQGAGGYTF.

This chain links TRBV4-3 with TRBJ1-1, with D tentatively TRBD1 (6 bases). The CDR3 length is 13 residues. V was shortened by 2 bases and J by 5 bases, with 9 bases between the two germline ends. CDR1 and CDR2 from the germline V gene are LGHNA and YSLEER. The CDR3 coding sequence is TGCGCCAGCAGCCAACAGGGGTTTACTGAAGCTTTCTTT. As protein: CASSQQGFTEAFF.

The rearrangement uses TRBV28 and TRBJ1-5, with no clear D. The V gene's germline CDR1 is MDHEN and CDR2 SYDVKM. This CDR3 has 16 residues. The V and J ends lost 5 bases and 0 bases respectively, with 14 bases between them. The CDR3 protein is CASSGMDGYSNQPQHF. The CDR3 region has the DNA TGTGCCAGCAGTGGGATGGACGGGTATAGCAATCAGCCCCAGCATTTT.

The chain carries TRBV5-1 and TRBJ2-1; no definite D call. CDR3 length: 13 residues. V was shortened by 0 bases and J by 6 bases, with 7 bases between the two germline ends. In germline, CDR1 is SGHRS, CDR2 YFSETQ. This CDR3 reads CASSLEVGNEQFF. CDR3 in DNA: TGCGCCAGCAGCTTGGAGGTGGGCAATGAGCAGTTCTTC.

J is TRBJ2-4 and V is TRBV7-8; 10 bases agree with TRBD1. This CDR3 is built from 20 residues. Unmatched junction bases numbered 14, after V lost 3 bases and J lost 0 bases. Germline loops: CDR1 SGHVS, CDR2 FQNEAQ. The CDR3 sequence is CASSLGRQGAPYLAKNIQYF. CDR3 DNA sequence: TGTGCCAGCAGCTTGGGGCGACAGGGGGCCCCTTATTTAGCCAAAAACATTCAGTACTTC.

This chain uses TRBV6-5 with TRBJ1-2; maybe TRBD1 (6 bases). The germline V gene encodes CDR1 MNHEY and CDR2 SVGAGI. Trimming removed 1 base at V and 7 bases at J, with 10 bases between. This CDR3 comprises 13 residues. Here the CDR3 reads CASSYYRAGGYTF. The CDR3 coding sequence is TGTGCCAGCAGTTACTACAGGGCGGGTGGCTACACCTTC.

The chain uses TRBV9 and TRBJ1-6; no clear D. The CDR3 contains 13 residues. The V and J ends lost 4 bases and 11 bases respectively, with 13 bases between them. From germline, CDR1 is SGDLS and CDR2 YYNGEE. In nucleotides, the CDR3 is TGTGCCAGCAGCACAACGGAACAAACACCCCTCCACTTT. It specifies CASSTTEQTPLHF.

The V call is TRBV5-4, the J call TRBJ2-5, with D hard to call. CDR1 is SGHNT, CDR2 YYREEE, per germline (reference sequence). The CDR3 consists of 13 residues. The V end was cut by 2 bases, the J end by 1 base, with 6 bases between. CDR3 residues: CASSLNSQETQYF. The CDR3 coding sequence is TGTGCCAGCAGCTTAAATTCCCAAGAGACCCAGTACTTC.